This T cell receptor (beta chain) originates from a study of cytomegalovirus exposure and HLA in healthy donors. General study points: The classifier reportedly diagnosed cytomegalovirus status with high sensitivity and specificity.

A remark on this clone: No antigen is known for it.

The CDR3 runs 13 residues. CDR1 is MNHEY and CDR2 is SVGAGI in the germline V gene. V gave up 6 bases and J gave up 3 bases; unmatched junction bases: 2. Amplification used 60 Vbeta primers and 13 Jbeta primers. Repertoires were generated with immunoSEQ multiplex PCR, while TCRdb's copy carries only in-frame clones and drops some. The table shows some 120,000 clones, with roughly 78% occurring only once. The sample consisted of PBMCs. This chain links TRBV6-5 with TRBJ2-7; TRBD1 matches 10 bases. This TCR was recovered from a woman in her thirties or forties in good health and CMV-seronegative. The CDR3 DNA reads TGTGCCAGCAGGGGACAGGGGAACTACGAGCAGTACTTC. Its protein is CASRGQGNYEQYF.